The entry below describes one T cell receptor (beta chain). The V gene's germline CDR1 is GTSNPN and CDR2 SVGIG (reference sequence). With 4 bases clipped from V and 0 bases from J, the junction kept 3 bases outside the gene matches. The CDR3 is 15 residues long. Method: immunoSEQ multiplex PCR; TCRdb's copy keeps in-frame clones and lacks some. The data show about 28,000 clones, about 91% seen once. These data belong to a study of T cell changes during pregnancy in multiple sclerosis. The sequence derives from a female donor in good health, enrolled as a control in a pregnancy study. The chain uses TRBV30 and TRBJ2-7; 13 positions match TRBD2. Here the sequenced sample was peripheral blood, taken in the first trimester of pregnancy. CDR3 coding DNA: TGTGCCTGGACCGGGACTAGCGGGGTCTCCTACGAGCAGTACTTC. Translated, it gives CAWTGTSGVSYEQYF.